These 32 T cell receptor beta chains came from one sample sequenced in a study of blood T cell repertoires in COVID-19. Only in-frame clones appear in the TCRdb table, and some are missing; sequencing was by immunoSEQ multiplex PCR. Of 110,000 to 150,000 clones detected, 86% appear once; the ten largest clones hold approximately 8.2%. Input material: peripheral blood. These TCRs come from an older woman with acute or convalescent COVID-19.

The CDR3 loop reads CAWSYRGSYNSPLHF. The CDR3 DNA reads as TGTGCCTGGAGTTACAGGGGGTCCTATAATTCACCCCTCCACTTT. This chain connects TRBV30 to TRBJ1-6; 8 positions match TRBD1. The CDR3 runs to 15 residues. The J segment lost 1 base and the V segment lost 2 bases, leaving 1 base of the junction unmatched. Germline V gene data show CDR1 as GTSNPN and CDR2 as SVGIG (reference sequence).

This chain joins TRBV24-1 and TRBJ2-1; 7 positions agree with TRBD2. CDR1 and CDR2 (germline): KGHDR, SFDVKD. The ends lost 7 bases at V and 0 bases at J; junction bases unmatched: 11. The CDR3 runs 17 residues. CDR3 DNA: TGTGCCACCAGCCCCGCGGGGGTAACGAGCTCCTACAATGAGCAGTTCTTC. Translated: CATSPAGVTSSYNEQFF.

The rearrangement uses TRBV6-5 and TRBJ2-1, with 7 bases fitting TRBD1. CDR3 length: 13 residues. Germline V gives CDR1 MNHEY, CDR2 SVGAGI. The V and J ends lost 5 bases and 7 bases, in that order; junction bases with no gene match: 5. This CDR3 is CASSLTGINEQFF. As DNA, the CDR3 is TGTGCCAGCAGTCTGACAGGGATAAATGAGCAGTTCTTC.

This clone was found once. The CDR3 DNA is TGTGCCAGCAGTTACTCGGGCTCTGCCCACGAGCAGTACTTC. This encodes CASSYSGSAHEQYF. This chain links TRBV6-5 with TRBJ2-7; no clear D gene. The CDR3 extends over 14 amino acids. The ends were cut back, 0 bases at V and 5 bases at J, with 11 bases in the middle. Germline V lookup: CDR1 MNHEY, CDR2 SVGAGI.

The rearrangement links TRBV30 to TRBJ1-6; a possible D gene is TRBD1 (5 bases). This CDR3 contains 15 residues. With 0 bases removed from V and 6 bases from J, the gap between germline ends came to 12 bases. Germline V gene sequence: CDR1 GTSNPN, CDR2 SVGIG (reference sequence). This CDR3 reads CAWSVRAPFNSPLHF. CDR3 nucleotides: TGTGCCTGGAGTGTCAGGGCCCCTTTTAATTCACCCCTCCACTTT. Drawing the rest from reference TRBV30 and TRBJ1-6, the complete variable domain is SQTIHQWPATLVQPVGSPLSLECTVEGTSNPNLYWYRQAAGRGLQLLFYSVGIGQISSEVPQNLSASRPQDRQFILSSKKLLLSDSGFYLCAWSVRAPFNSPLHFGNGTRLTVT.

This chain joins TRBV28 and TRBJ2-3; 7 nucleotides agree with TRBD1. The CDR3 loop spans 16 amino acids. V lost 4 bases to trimming and J lost 1 base; unmatched junction nucleotides: 8. CDR1 is MDHEN, CDR2 SYDVKM, per germline. The CDR3 DNA reads as TGTGCCAGCAGTTCCCCGACAGGGTCGCGCACAGATACGCAGTATTTT. Protein: CASSSPTGSRTDTQYF.

The chain recombines TRBV2 with TRBJ2-7; D is undetermined. This CDR3 has 12 amino acids. Trimming left V 4 bases short and J 4 bases short, with 8 bases between. CDR1 SNHLY and CDR2 FYNNEI come from the germline V gene. The CDR3 loop is CASSGTRYEQYF. In DNA, the CDR3 is TGTGCCAGCAGTGGAACTCGTTACGAGCAGTACTTC.

The V call is TRBV28, the J call TRBJ1-4, with D possibly being TRBD1 (6 bases). Germline V gives CDR1 MDHEN, CDR2 SYDVKM. The CDR3 has 15 amino acids. Trimming shortened V by 6 bases and J by 16 bases, and 27 bases separated the two germline ends. CDR3 DNA sequence: TGTGCCAGCAGCTCCGAGGGGCAGGGGAGCCAACTCCCGTTTTTT. It codes for CASSSEGQGSQLPFF. Together with reference TRBV28 and TRBJ1-4, the CDR3 gives the full variable domain: DVKVTQSSRYLVKRTGEKVFLECVQDMDHENMFWYRQDPGLGLRLIYFSYDVKMKEKGDIPEGYSVSREKKERFSLILESASTNQTSMYLCASSSEGQGSQLPFFGSGTQLSVL.

The DNA for the CDR3 is TGTGCCAGCTCACCTAGACAAGGTGGAAACACCATATATTTT. Protein: CASSPRQGGNTIYF. The chain employs TRBV18 and TRBJ1-3; the D is unclear. The CDR3 has 14 amino acids. Trimming removed 3 bases at V and 3 bases at J, with 9 bases between. The germline V gene encodes CDR1 KGHSH and CDR2 LQKENI.

V gene TRBV11-2 combines with J gene TRBJ2-7, with D unclear. The CDR3 covers 16 residues. Trimming took off 2 bases at V and 5 bases at J, with 19 bases between the two ends. The germline V gene has CDR1 SGHAT and CDR2 FQNNGV. As DNA, the CDR3 is TGTGCCAGCAGCTTAATGGTGCTCGGCCTAGGCCACGAGCAGTACTTC. It specifies CASSLMVLGLGHEQYF.

The CDR3 nucleotides read TGTGCCAGCAGCGTAGCCCCCAAAGCGCGTGATGAAAAACTGTTTTTT. It specifies CASSVAPKARDEKLFF. This chain uses TRBV9 with TRBJ1-4; D is ambiguous. The CDR3 is 16 amino acids. Germline assignment: CDR1 SGDLS and CDR2 YYNGEE. V was shortened by 0 bases and J by 6 bases, with 15 bases between the two germline ends.

The chain couples TRBV11-3 to TRBJ2-5; D ambiguous. The CDR3 runs to 12 residues. CDR1 is SGHNT, CDR2 YENEEA, per germline. Trimming took off 5 bases at V and 2 bases at J, with 6 bases between the two ends. As DNA, the CDR3 is TGTGCCAGCAGCCCCAGACAAGAGACCCAGTACTTC. It encodes CASSPRQETQYF.

The V gene is TRBV9, the J gene TRBJ2-7; D may be TRBD2 (6 bases). V lost 4 bases and J lost 3, with 14 bases in between. CDR1 SGDLS and CDR2 YYNGEE come from the germline V gene. The CDR3 length is 14 residues. This CDR3 reads CASSPSGSFYEQYF. As DNA, the CDR3 is TGTGCCAGCAGCCCTTCCGGGAGTTTCTACGAGCAGTACTTC.

V usage is TRBV19 and J usage is TRBJ2-7; tentative D call: TRBD2 (6 bases). CDR1 LNHDA and CDR2 SQIVND come from the germline V gene (reference sequence). The length of the CDR3 is 17 residues. Trimming removed 1 base from V and 3 bases from J, with 19 bases in between. The CDR3 spells CASSIAQSSGRFYEQYF. The CDR3 bases are TGTGCCAGTAGTATAGCACAGTCGTCCGGGAGATTCTACGAGCAGTACTTC. Filled out from reference TRBV19 and TRBJ2-7, the complete variable domain reads DGGITQSPKYLFRKEGQNVTLSCEQNLNHDAMYWYRQDPGQGLRLIYYSQIVNDFQKGDIAEGYSVSREKKESFPLTVTSAQKNPTAFYLCASSIAQSSGRFYEQYFGPGTRLTVT.

This chain links TRBV4-1 with TRBJ2-2; TRBD1 matches at 7 bases. This CDR3 has 17 amino acids. Germline CDR1 is MGHRA and CDR2 is YSYEKL. The trim removed 0 bases at V and 3 bases at J, leaving 7 bases unmatched. The CDR3 DNA reads TGCGCCAGCAGCCAAGATTTACAGGGGTTTGACACCGGGGAGCTGTTTTTT. It encodes CASSQDLQGFDTGELFF.

The chain uses TRBV11-2 and TRBJ2-7, with TRBD2 identical over 13 bases. Germline V gives CDR1 SGHAT, CDR2 FQNNGV. The CDR3 has 14 amino acids. V gave up 6 bases and J gave up 4 bases; unmatched junction bases: 3. CDR3 in amino acids: CASRLLAGGYEQYF. The CDR3 nucleotides are TGTGCCAGCAGATTACTAGCGGGGGGGTACGAGCAGTACTTC.

A single count supports this clone. The chain employs TRBV10-3 and TRBJ1-1; D ambiguous. CDR3 size: 12 residues. V was clipped by 8 bases and J by 6 bases, with 13 bases between them. Germline V gives CDR1 ENHRY, CDR2 SYGVKD. This CDR3 is CAISSGNSEAFF. Here the CDR3 DNA reads TGTGCCATCTCGTCAGGTAATTCTGAAGCTTTCTTT.

The chain employs TRBV7-3 and TRBJ2-1; 8 nucleotides match TRBD2. This CDR3 spans 15 amino acids. Unmatched junction bases numbered 4, after V lost 2 bases and J lost 4 bases. Per the germline V gene, CDR1 is SGHTA and CDR2 is FQGTGA. Written as DNA, the CDR3 is TGTGCCAGCAGCTTAGCGCTAGCGGGTTACAATGAGCAGTTCTTC. Amino acid sequence: CASSLALAGYNEQFF.

J is TRBJ1-6 and V is TRBV10-3; TRBD1 matches 7 bases. Trimming at V came to 3 bases and at J to 7 bases, leaving 6 bases not matched to a gene. The germline CDR1 and CDR2 sequences are ENHRY and SYGVKD. The CDR3 sequence is 15 residues long. DNA of the CDR3: TGTGCCATCAGTGACTTCGGGACAGACAATTCACCCCTCCACTTT. Translated, it gives CAISDFGTDNSPLHF.

CDR3 in amino acids: CASSLGGQARTDTQYF. CDR3 in DNA: TGTGCCAGCAGTTTGGGAGGACAGGCGCGCACAGATACGCAGTATTTT. The chain links TRBV27 to TRBJ2-3; D perhaps matches TRBD1 (7 bases). This CDR3 is 16 amino acids long. The V end lost 3 bases, the J end lost 1 base, and 14 bases lay between the germline ends. Germline values: CDR1 MNHEY, CDR2 SMNVEV (reference sequence).

This clone occurred once. The chain joins TRBV5-6 to TRBJ2-7; TRBD1 agrees at 7 bases. The CDR3 spans 16 residues. CDR1 SGHDT and CDR2 YYEEEE come from the germline V gene. Losses at the gene ends were 3 bases for V and 0 bases for J; bases not matched to a gene: 9. CDR3 residues: CASSSLGTVSSYEQYF. The CDR3 DNA sequence: TGTGCCAGCAGCTCCCTGGGGACAGTCAGCTCCTACGAGCAGTACTTC.

This chain uses TRBV5-1 with TRBJ1-5; D is undetermined. Per the germline V gene, CDR1 is SGHRS and CDR2 is YFSETQ. The germline V and J ends were trimmed by 0 bases and 2 bases, with 6 bases remaining between them. The CDR3 runs 14 residues. The CDR3 DNA reads TGCGCCAGCAGCTTGGGTTCGGGCAATCAGCCCCAGCATTTT. This sequence encodes CASSLGSGNQPQHF.

The V gene is TRBV7-9, the J gene TRBJ2-7; D is unclear. Trimming left V 5 bases short and J 4 bases short, with 9 bases between. CDR3 length equals 12 residues. The germline V gene has CDR1 SEHNR and CDR2 FQNEAQ (reference sequence). CDR3 sequence reads: CASSREEYEQYF. DNA for the CDR3: TGTGCCAGCAGCCGAGAAGAATACGAGCAGTACTTC.

Concerning this clone: Other nucleotide sequences in the sample specify the same CDR3. This chain uses TRBV12-3 or TRBV12-4 with TRBJ2-1; the match to TRBD2 covers 8 bases. This CDR3 comprises 12 residues. The V segment lost 5 bases and the J segment 6 bases; nucleotides outside the gene matches: 0. CDR3 loop: CASSRGGNEQFF. CDR3 nucleotide sequence: TGTGCCAGCAGTCGGGGGGGCAATGAGCAGTTCTTC.

V gene TRBV19 combines with J gene TRBJ1-1; 11 bases agree with TRBD1. The CDR3 covers 14 residues. Trimming at V came to 4 bases and at J to 4 bases, leaving 2 bases not matched to a gene. CDR1 and CDR2 (germline): LNHDA, SQIVND (reference sequence). CDR3 sequence: CASSSGTGGTEAFF. The CDR3 coding sequence is TGTGCCAGTAGTAGTGGGACAGGGGGCACTGAAGCTTTCTTT.

The rearrangement links TRBV4-3 to TRBJ1-2, with D tentatively TRBD1 (5 bases). There are 15 residues in the CDR3. Trimming took off 1 base at V and 3 bases at J, with 12 bases between the two ends. In germline, CDR1 is LGHNA, CDR2 YSLEER. The DNA for the CDR3 is TGCGCCAGCAGCCAAGCAGTAGGAGGGGACTATGGCTACACCTTC. Protein sequence: CASSQAVGGDYGYTF.

The chain joins TRBV29-1 to TRBJ1-4; no clear D. V lost 8 bases and J lost 4, with 8 bases in between. The V gene's germline CDR1 is SQVTM and CDR2 ANQGSEA. The length of the CDR3 is 11 residues. In DNA, the CDR3 is TGCAGCCTGAGAGTTAATGAAAAACTGTTTTTT. This sequence encodes CSLRVNEKLFF.

The chain joins TRBV5-1 to TRBJ2-7; 11 bases map to TRBD1. With V trimmed by 2 bases and J by 7 bases, 5 bases remained unmatched. There are 14 residues in the CDR3. Looked up from germline, CDR1 is SGHRS and CDR2 is YFSETQ. CDR3 nucleotides: TGCGCCAGCAGCTTTGGACAGGGGGCCTCTGAGCAGTACTTC. Residues: CASSFGQGASEQYF.

The gene calls are TRBV6-5 and TRBJ1-5; no firm D call. The CDR3 totals 15 residues. V was clipped by 6 bases and J by 1 base, with 13 bases between them. Germline-derived CDR1 and CDR2 are MNHEY and SVGAGI. CDR3 amino acids: CASSPYSWSNQPQHF. For the CDR3, the DNA is TGTGCCAGCAGCCCCTACTCGTGGAGCAATCAGCCCCAGCATTTT.

The J gene is TRBJ1-2, the V gene TRBV3-1 (or the pseudogene TRBV3-2); D unresolved. The CDR3 extends over 14 amino acids. CDR1 LGHDT and CDR2 YNNKEL come from the germline V gene (reference sequence). Trimming took 1 base from V and 4 from J, leaving 10 bases between them. The CDR3 is CASSQGARRYGYTF. CDR3 coding DNA: TGTGCCAGCAGCCAAGGAGCCAGGCGCTATGGCTACACCTTC.

V usage is TRBV19 and J usage is TRBJ2-7; TRBD2 might be the D (6 bases). V lost 10 bases and J lost 4, with 20 bases in between. Per the germline V gene, CDR1 is LNHDA and CDR2 is SQIVND (reference sequence). The CDR3 is 14 amino acids. The CDR3, as DNA: TGTGCCAACCTCCCCGGGACTGCCCCTTACGAGCAGTACTTC. This codes for CANLPGTAPYEQYF.

V gene TRBV11-3 combines with J gene TRBJ1-1; possibly TRBD1 for D (6 bases). CDR3 size: 16 residues. Trimming removed 1 base from V and 4 bases from J, with 16 bases in between. Looked up from germline, CDR1 is SGHNT and CDR2 is YENEEA. The CDR3 reads CASSLGGTRGSTEAFF. As DNA, the CDR3 is TGTGCCAGCAGCTTAGGAGGTACCAGGGGTAGCACTGAAGCTTTCTTT.